This T cell receptor (beta chain) was sequenced for a study of blood T cells in healthy people across ages. Whole-study findings and limits: Per million T cells, TCR beta diversity dropped about linearly as age rose.

Germline assignment: CDR1 MDHEN and CDR2 SYDVKM. This CDR3 contains 13 residues. V gave up 4 bases and J gave up 5 bases, with 11 bases separating them. As to this clonotype: The antigen remains undetermined.

Donors ranged from roughly 6 to 90 years old and were healthy Caucasians in Russia. Investigators took approximately 9.4 milliliters of peripheral blood from every donor. Primers used in a second PCR of about 7 to 12 cycles were a sample-barcoded 5' primer and a J-beta primer mix. Every cDNA molecule bore a tag from a template-switch adaptor containing 12 random nucleotides. Each CDR3 protein gets one entry after TCRdb re-called the 5' RACE reads with MiXCR. The data show 1.5 million to 2 million distinct CDR3 sequences, approximately 50% seen once. The chain has TRBV28 and TRBJ1-2, with D perhaps TRBD1 (5 bases). The sequenced material came from blood. The sequence was obtained from a woman in her forties in good health. The CDR3 region has the DNA TGTGCCAGCAGTTCGACAGTCCCGTATGGCTACACCTTC. Translated, it gives CASSSTVPYGYTF.